A single sample is the source of the 19 T cell receptor beta chains below, sequenced in a study of T and B cells in COVID-19 patients. Each TRB amplification used roughly 250-550 ng of genomic DNA from blood. TRB rearrangements were amplified by multiplex PCR with BIOMED2 TRB-A/B primers. TCRdb fed the multiplex PCR reads into MiXCR, producing one record per CDR3 protein. The table records 4,500 to 5,500 distinct CDR3 sequences, about 20% of them present only once. The sequenced material came from blood. Source of these receptors: a human donor who had recovered from COVID-19.

This clonotype qualifies as medium-sized. The chain carries TRBV29-1 and TRBJ1-2; D is undetermined. The germline V and J ends were trimmed by 1 base and 4 bases, with 4 bases remaining between them. CDR1 and CDR2 from the germline V gene are SQVTM and ANQGSEA. CDR3 size: 11 residues. CDR3 sequence (DNA): TGCAGCGTTGAAGTGGGCTATGGCTACACCTTC. It encodes CSVEVGYGYTF. Full variable domain (remainder filled in from reference TRBV29-1 and TRBJ1-2): SAVISQKPSRDICQRGTSLTIQCQVDSQVTMMFWYRQQPGQSLTLIATANQGSEATYESGFVIDKFPISRPNLTFSTLTVSNMSPEDSSIYLCSVEVGYGYTFGSGTRLTVV.

This chain connects TRBV5-1 to TRBJ1-1; D gene ambiguous. V lost 0 bases and J lost 4, with 13 bases in between. The germline CDR1 and CDR2 sequences are SGHRS and YFSETQ. This CDR3 comprises 15 residues. CDR3 coding DNA: TGCGCCAGCAGCTTGGACTCACCCTTTAGCACTGAAGCTTTCTTT. Its protein is CASSLDSPFSTEAFF.

The chain is built from TRBV21-1 and TRBJ2-7; the D segment call TRBD1 is taken from the table without a DNA check. TRBV21-1 is noted as a pseudogene. This CDR3 comprises 15 residues. In DNA form, the CDR3 reads TGTGCCAGCAGCAAGGGGACAGGCGCCTGCGCCGAGCAGTACTTC. It translates to CASSKGTGACAEQYF.

By share, this clonotype ranks as medium-sized. The chain employs TRBV5-6 and TRBJ2-3, with 9 bases lining up with TRBD1. The J segment lost 0 bases and the V segment lost 4 bases, leaving 6 bases of the junction unmatched. The CDR3 is 16 residues long. The germline V gene encodes CDR1 SGHDT and CDR2 YYEEEE. CDR3 sequence: CASSTYRGPSTDTQYF. In DNA form, the CDR3 reads TGTGCCAGCAGCACTTACAGGGGGCCTAGCACAGATACGCAGTATTTT.

This clonotype has more than one count but fewer than ten. V gene TRBV20-1 combines with J gene TRBJ2-1; 14 bases line up with TRBD2. CDR1 DFQATT and CDR2 SNEGSKA come from the germline V gene (reference sequence). V lost 2 bases and J lost 10; bases outside the gene matches: 7. The CDR3 is 15 amino acids. CDR3 amino acids: CSARPRLAGGREQFF. In DNA form, the CDR3 reads TGCAGTGCTAGACCCAGACTAGCGGGGGGGCGCGAGCAGTTCTTC.

In its sample, this clonotype ranks as medium-sized. This chain links TRBV19 with TRBJ1-5; TRBD1 is a possible D gene (5 bases). Trimming pared 5 bases from V and 9 bases from J, leaving 17 bases between. Germline assignment: CDR1 LNHDA and CDR2 SQIVND (reference sequence). This CDR3 region has 14 residues. The CDR3 protein is CASSSRGRELPQHF. DNA for the CDR3: TGTGCCAGTAGTTCCCGGGGGAGGGAATTGCCCCAGCATTTT.

This clonotype came up once. V gene TRBV5-1 combines with J gene TRBJ2-7, with TRBD1 matching over 8 bases. The germline V gene encodes CDR1 SGHRS and CDR2 YFSETQ. CDR3 length equals 15 residues. J was trimmed by 6 bases and V by 4 bases; bases with no gene match: 12. The chain's CDR3 is CASSLRQGRLSEQYF. Here the CDR3 DNA reads TGCGCCAGCAGCCTCCGACAGGGGAGGTTGAGCGAGCAGTACTTC.

This clonotype is judged medium-sized. A read error may account for a junction end that differs from germline. This chain connects TRBV6-5 to TRBJ1-1; D remains ambiguous. The germline CDR1 and CDR2 sequences are MNHEY and SVGAGI. This CDR3 is 9 amino acids long. The CDR3 DNA sequence: TGTGCCACCAGTCGCGGGGCTTTCTTT. Protein sequence: CATSRGAFF.

By share of the sample, this clonotype is medium-sized. CDR3 sequence: CAISQGGGTYEQYF. The CDR3 DNA reads TGTGCCATCAGTCAAGGAGGAGGGACCTACGAGCAGTACTTC. The V gene is TRBV10-3, the J gene TRBJ2-7; possibly TRBD2 for D (6 bases). The germline V gene encodes CDR1 ENHRY and CDR2 SYGVKD. V shed 5 bases and J shed 2 bases, with 13 bases lying between them. This CDR3 has 14 amino acids.

By share, this clonotype counts as medium-sized. The V call is TRBV6-1, the J call TRBJ2-7; D remains unclear. V dropped 8 bases and J dropped 2 bases, with 16 bases sitting between them. Germline lookup yields CDR1 MNHNS and CDR2 SASEGT. This CDR3 has 14 amino acids. CDR3 amino acids: CASQKAPSAYEQYF. For the CDR3, the DNA is TGTGCCAGCCAGAAGGCTCCTTCGGCCTACGAGCAGTACTTC.

In regard to this clonotype: At one end, the junction sequence differs from germline, possibly due to a read error. CDR3 protein: CASLEAPGQGPVF. CDR3 DNA sequence: TGTGCCAGCTTGGAGGCCCCGGGACAGGGGCCCGTCTTC. The chain recombines TRBV13 with TRBJ2-5; TRBD1 agrees at 10 bases. The CDR3 length is 13 residues. The germline V gene has CDR1 PRHDT and CDR2 FYEKMQ (reference sequence).

By share, this clonotype ranks as medium-sized. This sequence joins TRBV30 and TRBJ2-2; D possibly corresponds to TRBD2 (5 bases). This CDR3 comprises 14 residues. Germline values: CDR1 GTSNPN, CDR2 SVGIG (reference sequence). V was clipped by 0 bases and J by 4 bases, with 9 bases between them. The CDR3 DNA is TGTGCCTGGAGTGTAACGGGGAGCACCGGGGAGCTGTTTTTT. Its translation: CAWSVTGSTGELFF.

This clonotype was seen many times. This chain uses TRBV5-1 with TRBJ2-6, with D unresolved. The CDR3 spans 16 residues. The germline CDR1 and CDR2 sequences are SGHRS and YFSETQ. The ends were cut back, 5 bases at V and 0 bases at J, with 12 bases in the middle. Here the CDR3 reads CASRFQTPSGANVLTF. The DNA of the CDR3 is TGCGCCAGCAGATTCCAAACCCCCTCTGGGGCCAACGTCCTGACTTTC.

This clonotype was found a few times. The chain uses TRBV11-3 and TRBJ2-1; no firm D call. V lost 1 base and J lost 8, with 18 bases in between. The V gene's germline CDR1 is SGHNT and CDR2 YENEEA. CDR3 length: 16 amino acids. The CDR3 is CASSLGRAQFLDEQFF. CDR3 bases: TGTGCCAGCAGCTTAGGTAGGGCGCAGTTTCTGGATGAGCAGTTCTTC.

Ten or more counts support this clonotype. The chain links TRBV24-1 to TRBJ2-7, with a weak D call TRBD2 (5 bases). There are 13 residues in the CDR3. Looked up from germline, CDR1 is KGHDR and CDR2 is SFDVKD. Trimming cost V 4 bases and J 3 bases, with 9 bases left between them. CDR3 DNA sequence: TGTGCCACCAGTGACCGGGATGTCTACGAGCAGTACTTC. Its protein is CATSDRDVYEQYF.

This clonotype is large. The chain joins TRBV29-1 to TRBJ2-1; perhaps D is TRBD1 or TRBD2 (5 bases each). Germline V gene sequence: CDR1 SQVTM, CDR2 ANQGSEA. Trimming removed 3 bases from V and 8 bases from J, with 11 bases in between. The length of the CDR3 is 12 residues. The CDR3 coding sequence is TGCAGCGTTGACATGGGGACCGATGAGCAGTTCTTC. Encoded protein: CSVDMGTDEQFF.

The chain is built from TRBV20-1 and TRBJ2-1; no definite D call. Between the trimmed V and J ends, which lost 3 bases and 5 bases, there was a span of 11 bases. Germline CDR1 DFQATT, CDR2 SNEGSKA (reference sequence). CDR3 length: 13 amino acids. In DNA, the CDR3 is TGCAGTGCTAGCTCCCGTAGGGACAATGAGCAGTTCTTC. This codes for CSASSRRDNEQFF.

This clonotype was detected ten times or more. The chain recombines TRBV7-9 with TRBJ2-7; 9 bases agree with TRBD1. V lost 5 bases and J lost 5; bases outside the gene matches: 4. Germline CDR1 is SEHNR and CDR2 is FQNEAQ (reference sequence). This CDR3 contains 13 residues. The CDR3 nucleotides are TGTGCCAGCAGCACAGGGGGCCAGGACGAGCAGTACTTC. This gives the protein CASSTGGQDEQYF.

The rearrangement uses TRBV20-1 and TRBJ2-7; TRBD2 agrees at 7 bases. CDR3 length: 14 residues. Trimming cost V 5 bases and J 0 bases; bases outside gene matches: 7. Germline CDR1 DFQATT, CDR2 SNEGSKA (reference sequence). CDR3 region: CSALPPSGSYEQYF. The CDR3 DNA reads TGCAGTGCTTTACCACCTAGCGGCTCCTACGAGCAGTACTTC.